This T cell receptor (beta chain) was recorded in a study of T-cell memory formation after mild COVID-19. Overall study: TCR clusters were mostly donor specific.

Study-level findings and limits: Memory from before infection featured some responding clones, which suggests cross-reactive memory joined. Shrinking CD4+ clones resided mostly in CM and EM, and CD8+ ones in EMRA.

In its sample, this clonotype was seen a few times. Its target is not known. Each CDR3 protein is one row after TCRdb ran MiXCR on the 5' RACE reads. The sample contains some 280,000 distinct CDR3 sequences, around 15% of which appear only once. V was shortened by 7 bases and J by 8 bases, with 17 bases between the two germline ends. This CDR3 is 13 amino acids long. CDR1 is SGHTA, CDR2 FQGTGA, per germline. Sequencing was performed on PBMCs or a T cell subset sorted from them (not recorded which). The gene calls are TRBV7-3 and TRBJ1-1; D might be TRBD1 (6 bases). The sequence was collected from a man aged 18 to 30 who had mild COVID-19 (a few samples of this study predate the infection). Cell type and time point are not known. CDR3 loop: CASKDPGAREAFF. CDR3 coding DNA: TGTGCCAGCAAGGATCCGGGGGCCCGGGAAGCTTTCTTT.